The source of this T cell receptor beta chain is a study of control samples from healthy donors and cancer patients. This CDR3 region has 13 residues. V lost 6 bases to trimming and J lost 7 bases, with 13 bases between them. Germline loops: CDR1 MNHEY, CDR2 SVGAGI. Clones were sequenced by immunoSEQ multiplex PCR, and TCRdb holds only the in-frame ones, with some missing. The table lists about 100,000 clones, just under 85% of them singletons. The clonotype originates from a man aged 25-45 years in good health. Sequences were obtained from blood. V is TRBV6-5 and J is TRBJ1-5; D is undetermined. CDR3 nucleotide sequence: TGTGCCAGCAGCCGCCCGGGAGAACAGCCCCAGCATTTT. This translates into CASSRPGEQPQHF.